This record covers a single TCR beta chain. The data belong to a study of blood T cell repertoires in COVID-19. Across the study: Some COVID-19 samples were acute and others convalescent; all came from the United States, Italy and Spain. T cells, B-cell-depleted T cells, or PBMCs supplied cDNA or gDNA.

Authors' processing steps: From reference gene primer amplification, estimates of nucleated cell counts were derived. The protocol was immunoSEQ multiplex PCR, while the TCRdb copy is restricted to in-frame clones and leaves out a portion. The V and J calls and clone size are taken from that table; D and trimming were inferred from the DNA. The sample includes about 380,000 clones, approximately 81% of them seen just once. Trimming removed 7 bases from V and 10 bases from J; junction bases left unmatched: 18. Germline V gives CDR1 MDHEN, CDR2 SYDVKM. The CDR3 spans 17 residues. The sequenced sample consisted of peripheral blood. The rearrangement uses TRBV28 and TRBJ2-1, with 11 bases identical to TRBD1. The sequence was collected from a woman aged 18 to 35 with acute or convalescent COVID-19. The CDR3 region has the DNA TGTGCCAGCATCAAACCAGGGACAGGGGGAAGCGGGGCCGAGCAGTTCTTC. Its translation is CASIKPGTGGSGAEQFF.